This TCR beta chain was sequenced in a study of blood T cell repertoires in COVID-19 (dated by TCRdb to 2018 to 2021). With regard to the full study: Samples from collaborators originated in the United States, Italy and Spain and spanned both the acute and convalescent phases of COVID-19. The repertoires were released in a freely available public database meant as a resource for research on the immune response to SARS-CoV-2. Samples came from the ongoing ImmuneRACE study (first 160 participants) plus 1,254 subjects from 6 global collaborators. Sample metadata almost always included a de-identified subject ID, COVID-19 status, age in years and sex. The material from the prospective study consisted of cDNA or gDNA derived from T cells, B-cell-depleted T cells, or PBMCs. Subjects who had been exposed to COVID-19, were actively infected with it, or had recovered from it provided the deeply sampled blood TCRbeta repertoires that made up the dataset. Where available, HLA class I and class II types were obtained from metadata supplied by the sample provider rather than from assay-based typing.

The immunoSEQ Assay, a bias-controlled multiplex PCR, was used to amplify TCRbeta CDR3 regions from genomic DNA. Per the source publication's procedure: Within the assay, amplification of reference gene primers was used to estimate how many nucleated cells each sample contained. Sequence reads were collapsed and filtered to measure the absolute abundance of every unique TCRbeta CDR3 rearrangement. For each sample, productive Simpson clonality was calculated as the square root of Simpson's diversity index across productive rearrangements. Entries here come from immuneACCESS through TCRdb and include only in-frame sequences with V and J called. Some clones fail to appear in such tables; in the studies checked, an unresolved V gene covers under half of the shortfall, and the cause of the remainder is unknown. V, J and clone size are those of that table, while D and trimming were read from the DNA. The sample profile shows 300,000 to 400,000 clones; over 75% of them were found once. The leading ten clones occupy approximately 1% of the sample.

The CDR3, from cysteine to phenylalanine, totals 16 residues. The DNA shown is the 48-base CDR3, in frame from base 1. Sequences SGHVS (CDR1) and FQNEAQ (CDR2) are obtained from the germline V gene. Ends trimmed: V by 5 bases, J by 4 bases; bases unmatched to a gene: 7. In the prospective study, participants were about 18 to 95 years old, resided in about two dozen geographic areas of the United States, and were enrolled through a virtual design. Cohort assignment in the prospective study relied on participant-reported clinical history from a screening survey and a study questionnaire. For ImmuneRACE Cohort 3, a participant was defined as recovered based on two consecutive negative NP/OP PCR tests, clearance by a healthcare professional, or resolution of symptoms. Mobile phlebotomists in the prospective study collected whole blood, serum and a nasopharyngeal or oropharyngeal swab from every participant. Over a roughly 2-month period, participants in the prospective study had the option of providing additional blood draws and questionnaires. Before DNA extraction, prospective study blood samples were shipped either frozen or at room temperature.

Study-wide findings and limitations: The amount of clinical and demographic metadata varied by source and participant and was provided uncurated.

Concerning this clone: It lacks a known antigen. It has no much larger one-base neighbor in the sample; base qualities were not kept.

The TCR originated in a man aged 18-30 years who had recovered from COVID-19. This chain is built from TRBV7-8 and TRBJ2-2, with TRBD2 identical over 10 junction bases. The specimen was PBMCs or T cells enriched from blood (not recorded which). The base sequence is TGTGCCAGCAGCCGAGGGGGGACTAGCGTCACCGGGGAGCTGTTTTTT. Translated, this gives CASSRGGTSVTGELFF.